The 22 T cell receptor beta chains presented below share a single source sample, sequenced in a study of blood T cell repertoires in COVID-19 (dated by TCRdb to between 2020 and 2021). Library preparation used the immunoSEQ multiplex PCR assay. Not all clones reach the TCRdb copy of this immuneACCESS table, which keeps in-frame sequences only. Checked studies attribute under half of the gap to unresolved V genes and leave the rest unexplained. The sample records 200,000 to 250,000 clones, roughly four fifths of which are singletons. The top ten constitute approximately 8% of the sample. The specimen sequenced was peripheral blood. The source of these receptors is a woman between 50 and 59 years old with active or convalescent COVID-19.

The V call is TRBV24-1, the J call TRBJ1-1, with 9 bases matching TRBD1. The trim removed 10 bases at V and 8 bases at J, leaving 4 bases unmatched. This CDR3 region has 11 residues. Per the germline V gene, CDR1 is KGHDR and CDR2 is SFDVKD. The CDR3 DNA reads as TGTGCCACGGCAGGACAGGGGGAAGCTTTCTTT. Translated: CATAGQGEAFF.

This rearrangement joins TRBV5-1 to TRBJ1-2, with a possible D match to TRBD1 (5 bases). Germline V lookup: CDR1 SGHRS, CDR2 YFSETQ. V was clipped by 6 bases and J by 8 bases, with 26 bases between them. The CDR3 has 16 residues. This CDR3 is CASNTLGGDAGGGYTF. In nucleotides, the CDR3 is TGCGCCAGCAACACTCTTGGGGGGGACGCGGGCGGAGGCTACACCTTC. Complete variable domain (other parts from reference TRBV5-1 and TRBJ1-2): KAGVTQTPRYLIKTRGQQVTLSCSPISGHRSVSWYQQTPGQGLQFLFEYFSETQRNKGNFPGRFSGRQFSNSRSEMNVSTLELGDSALYLCASNTLGGDAGGGYTFGSGTRLTVV.

The chain couples TRBV24-1 to TRBJ1-1; 8 nucleotides match TRBD1. In germline, CDR1 is KGHDR, CDR2 SFDVKD. There are 13 residues in the CDR3. V lost 7 bases to trimming and J lost 4 bases; unmatched junction nucleotides: 4. The CDR3 loop is CATSRQGSTEAFF. The DNA for the CDR3 is TGTGCCACCAGCCGACAGGGGTCCACTGAAGCTTTCTTT.

This clone was seen just once. The chain recombines TRBV2 with TRBJ1-4; D is perhaps TRBD1 (6 bases). Germline loops: CDR1 SNHLY, CDR2 FYNNEI. Trimming stripped 6 bases from V and 6 bases from J, with 23 bases between. The length of the CDR3 is 17 residues. The CDR3 is CASRLRRGGLSDEKLFF. CDR3 DNA sequence: TGTGCCAGCAGGCTGAGAAGGGGGGGCTTATCCGATGAAAAACTGTTTTTT. Full variable domain (remainder filled in from reference TRBV2 and TRBJ1-4): EPEVTQTPSHQVTQMGQEVILRCVPISNHLYFYWYRQILGQKVEFLVSFYNNEISEKSEIFDDQFSVERPDGSNFTLKIRSTKLEDSAMYFCASRLRRGGLSDEKLFFGSGTQLSVL.

For this clone: Different DNA sequences within this sample yield the same CDR3. J is TRBJ1-1 and V is TRBV18; D call uncertain. V lost 6 bases and J 2 bases, leaving 10 bases between the germline ends. In germline, CDR1 is KGHSH, CDR2 LQKENI. The CDR3 has 13 amino acids. CDR3 amino acids: CASSPSLNTEAFF. Written as DNA, the CDR3 is TGTGCCAGCTCTCCCAGTTTAAACACTGAAGCTTTCTTT.

This clone has just one count. CDR3 DNA: TGTGCCAGCAGTTTACGCCATCGGGGGGGGAATCAGCCCCAGCATTTT. It yields the protein CASSLRHRGGNQPQHF. J is TRBJ1-5 and V is TRBV28; the D gene is possibly TRBD1 (5 bases). Trimming removed 2 bases at V and 4 bases at J, with 15 bases between. The CDR3 has 16 amino acids. Germline CDR1 reads MDHEN; CDR2 reads SYDVKM.

The chain uses TRBV5-1 and TRBJ1-2; TRBD1 matches at 8 bases. This CDR3 comprises 14 residues. The germline V gene encodes CDR1 SGHRS and CDR2 YFSETQ. The J segment lost 2 bases and the V segment lost 3 bases, leaving 3 bases of the junction unmatched. The CDR3 nucleotides are TGCGCCAGCAGCTGGACAGGGCCAAACTATGGCTACACCTTC. Translated: CASSWTGPNYGYTF.

The rearrangement uses TRBV6-5 and TRBJ1-5; tentative D call: TRBD1 (6 bases). V gave up 3 bases and J gave up 5 bases, with 14 bases separating them. This CDR3 is 15 amino acids long. Germline V CDR1 and CDR2: MNHEY, SVGAGI. CDR3: CASSYTGSAHQPQHF. CDR3 DNA: TGTGCCAGCAGTTATACAGGGAGTGCACATCAGCCCCAGCATTTT.

The V and J genes are TRBV7-9 and TRBJ1-6, with D maybe TRBD1 (5 bases). CDR3 length: 15 amino acids. Deletions cut 1 base from V and 7 bases from J, with 11 bases between. Per germline, CDR1 SEHNR and CDR2 FQNEAQ (reference sequence). Written as DNA, the CDR3 is TGTGCCAGCAGCTTAGGTCGACAGAGGAATTCACCCCTCCACTTT. Residues: CASSLGRQRNSPLHF.

V gene TRBV12-3 or TRBV12-4 combines with J gene TRBJ1-1; D may be TRBD1 (6 bases). The CDR3 is 11 amino acids. Trimming took 5 bases from V and 8 from J, leaving 9 bases between them. CDR3 protein: CASSQDREAFF. The CDR3 region has the DNA TGTGCCAGCAGTCAAGACAGGGAAGCTTTCTTT.

The chain has TRBV11-2 and TRBJ1-1; no clear D. The germline V and J ends were trimmed by 1 base and 4 bases, with 10 bases remaining between them. The CDR3 extends over 14 amino acids. CDR1 SGHAT and CDR2 FQNNGV come from the germline V gene. CDR3 protein: CASSLVRVSTEAFF. CDR3 bases: TGTGCCAGCAGCTTAGTGCGGGTGAGCACTGAAGCTTTCTTT.

This chain joins TRBV27 and TRBJ1-2; 8 bases align to TRBD1. Germline V gene lookup returns CDR1 MNHEY and CDR2 SMNVEV (reference sequence). The CDR3 runs 13 residues. V lost 6 bases and J lost 8; bases outside the gene matches: 8. CDR3 DNA: TGTGCCAGCAGGAGGACAGGGCTGAGCGGCTACACCTTC. Protein product: CASRRTGLSGYTF.

In DNA form, the CDR3 reads TGTGCCAGCAGTGCCCGACAGAACACTGAAGCTTTCTTT. It encodes CASSARQNTEAFF. The chain is built from TRBV6-4 and TRBJ1-1, with unresolved D. This CDR3 is 13 amino acids long. The germline CDR1 and CDR2 sequences are MRHNA and SNTAGT. Trimming took 4 bases from V and 1 from J, leaving 7 bases between them.

There are a few counts of this clone. V and J are TRBV6-5 and TRBJ1-5, with 9 bases fitting TRBD1. The CDR3 loop spans 14 amino acids. Looked up from germline, CDR1 is MNHEY and CDR2 is SVGAGI. V shed 6 bases, J shed 4 bases, and the junction held 4 bases outside the gene matches. CDR3 nucleotide sequence: TGTGCCAGCAGGAGGACAGGGGCGAATCAGCCCCAGCATTTT. It encodes CASRRTGANQPQHF.

This clone occurred a few times. This rearrangement joins TRBV5-4 to TRBJ2-5; D not certain. V lost 2 bases to trimming and J lost 2 bases, with 7 bases between them. CDR1 and CDR2 from the germline V gene are SGHNT and YYREEE (reference sequence). CDR3 length equals 13 residues. For the CDR3, the DNA is TGTGCCAGCAGCTTTGTACAGCAAGAGACCCAGTACTTC. Its translation is CASSFVQQETQYF.

V gene TRBV3-1 (or the pseudogene TRBV3-2) combines with J gene TRBJ1-2; no reliable D call. The germline V gene has CDR1 LGHDT and CDR2 YNNKEL (reference sequence). This CDR3 region has 14 residues. V was trimmed by 1 base and J by 5 bases, leaving 11 bases between them. The CDR3 nucleotides read TGTGCCAGCAGCCAAGGGCTACAGACATATGGCTACACCTTC. Translation: CASSQGLQTYGYTF.

The chain joins TRBV2 to TRBJ1-1; D gene uncertain. V was shortened by 7 bases and J by 6 bases, with 12 bases between the two germline ends. Per the germline V gene, CDR1 is SNHLY and CDR2 is FYNNEI. The CDR3 spans 12 residues. CDR3 bases: TGTGCCAGCAAGTACAGTGTTCCTGAAGCTTTCTTT. Protein: CASKYSVPEAFF.

The chain combines TRBV5-4 with TRBJ2-5, with 12 bases that match TRBD2. V trimming: 4 bases; J trimming: 2 bases; junction bases outside the gene matches: 6. CDR1 SGHNT and CDR2 YYREEE come from the germline V gene (reference sequence). There are 16 residues in the CDR3. The CDR3 loop is CASSRGLAGQQETQYF. The DNA of the CDR3 is TGTGCCAGCAGCAGGGGACTAGCGGGCCAACAAGAGACCCAGTACTTC.

This clone was seen many times. The J gene is TRBJ1-6, the V gene TRBV6-1, with TRBD1 identical over 7 bases. The CDR3 length is 13 residues. Germline CDR1 reads MNHNS; CDR2 reads SASEGT. With 0 bases clipped from V and 16 bases from J, the junction kept 6 bases outside the gene matches. The CDR3 region is CASSEAPQGRLHF. DNA of the CDR3: TGTGCCAGCAGTGAAGCCCCACAGGGGAGGCTCCACTTT.

The chain joins TRBV19 to TRBJ2-1; maybe TRBD1 (5 bases). Germline lookup yields CDR1 LNHDA and CDR2 SQIVND (reference sequence). The CDR3 contains 17 residues. V shed 3 bases and J shed 7 bases, with 22 bases lying between them. The CDR3: CASSIAVRAGSFNEQFF. The DNA of the CDR3 is TGTGCCAGTAGTATTGCGGTCAGGGCAGGGTCATTTAATGAGCAGTTCTTC.

The chain is built from TRBV28 and TRBJ1-3, with 8 bases identical to TRBD1. With V trimmed by 6 bases and J by 0 bases, 7 bases remained unmatched. Germline V gives CDR1 MDHEN, CDR2 SYDVKM. The CDR3 spans 16 residues. CDR3 sequence: CASSLGQGASGNTIYF. CDR3 DNA sequence: TGTGCCAGCAGCCTCGGGCAGGGGGCCTCTGGAAACACCATATATTTT.

This chain connects TRBV10-3 to TRBJ2-7; 10 bases align to TRBD1. This CDR3 contains 12 residues. The germline CDR1 and CDR2 sequences are ENHRY and SYGVKD. Trimming took 6 bases from V and 5 from J; bases not matched to a gene: 1. Here the CDR3 reads CAISGQGDEQYV. Written as DNA, the CDR3 is TGTGCCATCAGCGGACAGGGGGACGAGCAGTACGTC.